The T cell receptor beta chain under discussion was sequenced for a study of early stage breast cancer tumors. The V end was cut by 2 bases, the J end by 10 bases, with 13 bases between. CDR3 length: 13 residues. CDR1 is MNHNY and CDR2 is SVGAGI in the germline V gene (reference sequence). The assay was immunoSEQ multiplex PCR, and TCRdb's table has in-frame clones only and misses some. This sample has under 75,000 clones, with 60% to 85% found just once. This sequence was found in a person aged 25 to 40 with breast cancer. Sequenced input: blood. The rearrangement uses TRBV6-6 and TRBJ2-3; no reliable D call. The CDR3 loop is CASSYTSGYAQYF. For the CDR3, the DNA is TGTGCCAGCAGTTACACCTCCGGGTACGCGCAGTATTTT.